This T cell receptor beta chain was identified during a study of T-cell memory formation after mild COVID-19. TCRdb re-derived calls from the 5' RACE reads in MiXCR, one entry per CDR3 protein. The data show 140,000 or so distinct CDR3 sequences, 13% to 15% seen once. Study results and limitations: Pre-infection memory contained some responding clones, which suggested that cross-reactive memory had joined.

The CDR3 sequence is 13 residues long. From germline, CDR1 is MRHNA and CDR2 SNTAGT. V lost 5 bases, J lost 8 bases, and 6 bases stayed unmatched. Concerning this clonotype: Its specificity is unknown.

This TCR was sampled from an adult woman who had mild COVID-19 (a few samples of this study predate the infection). Cell type and time point are not known. V is TRBV6-4 and J is TRBJ1-1; 9 bases are shared with TRBD1. Sequencing input: PBMCs or a T cell subset sorted from them (not recorded which). CDR3 sequence (DNA): TGTGCCAGCAGTCGCCGGGACAGGGAAGAAGCTTTCTTT. Translation: CASSRRDREEAFF.